Listed here are 22 T cell receptor beta chains from one sample, sequenced in a study of blood T cell repertoires in COVID-19. TCRdb's copy holds only in-frame clones and misses some; the assay was immunoSEQ multiplex PCR. The table records about 98,000 clones, approximately 82% of them present only once. Sequencing was carried out using peripheral blood. The receptors were gathered from a man between 65 and 85 years old with active or convalescent COVID-19.

V and J are TRBV7-8 and TRBJ1-5; TRBD1 matches at 10 bases. Germline loops: CDR1 SGHVS, CDR2 FQNEAQ. CDR3 length equals 20 residues. J gave up 0 bases and V 2 bases, and 13 bases lay outside the gene matches. In DNA, the CDR3 is TGTGCCAGCAGCTTAAGGAGACAGGGGGCCCCCTTCTATAGCAATCAGCCCCAGCATTTT. Protein product: CASSLRRQGAPFYSNQPQHF.

CDR3 protein: CASSTGQAGGYEQYF. CDR3 DNA: TGTGCCAGCAGCACCGGACAGGCCGGTGGGTACGAGCAGTACTTC. The rearrangement joins TRBV9 to TRBJ2-7; 7 bases map to TRBD1. The CDR3 spans 15 residues. From germline, CDR1 is SGDLS and CDR2 YYNGEE. V was clipped by 4 bases and J by 4 bases; unmatched bases: 11.

The gene calls are TRBV11-2 and TRBJ1-3, with D perhaps matching TRBD1 (5 bases). With 0 bases removed from V and 3 bases from J, the gap between germline ends came to 9 bases. CDR1 is SGHAT and CDR2 is FQNNGV in the germline V gene. The CDR3 is 15 amino acids. The CDR3 is CASSLEGAGGNTIYF. The CDR3, as DNA: TGTGCCAGCAGCTTAGAAGGGGCAGGTGGAAACACCATATATTTT.

CDR3 sequence (DNA): TGCGCCAGCAGCTTCAGGGGATCCCGCTACGAGCAGTACTTC. It yields the protein CASSFRGSRYEQYF. V usage is TRBV5-1 and J usage is TRBJ2-7, with D perhaps matching TRBD1 (6 bases). Trimming cost V 2 bases and J 3 bases, with 12 bases left between them. The germline gives CDR1 SGHRS, CDR2 YFSETQ. The CDR3 has 14 amino acids. Using reference TRBV5-1 and TRBJ2-7 for the parts outside the CDR3, the full variable domain is KAGVTQTPRYLIKTRGQQVTLSCSPISGHRSVSWYQQTPGQGLQFLFEYFSETQRNKGNFPGRFSGRQFSNSRSEMNVSTLELGDSALYLCASSFRGSRYEQYFGPGTRLTVT.

The chain has TRBV9 and TRBJ2-5; tentative D call: TRBD2 (6 bases). V gave up 4 bases and J gave up 5 bases, with 15 bases separating them. Germline V CDR1 and CDR2: SGDLS, YYNGEE. This CDR3 has 14 residues. As DNA, the CDR3 is TGTGCCAGCAGCCGGAGGGCAGGGCGGGAGACCCAGTACTTC. Translation: CASSRRAGRETQYF. Full variable domain (missing parts from reference TRBV9 and TRBJ2-5): DSGVTQTPKHLITATGQRVTLRCSPRSGDLSVYWYQQSLDQGLQFLIQYYNGEERAKGNILERFSAQQFPDLHSELNLSSLELGDSALYFCASSRRAGRETQYFGPGTRLLVL.

This clone was seen more than once but under ten times. This chain connects TRBV6-2 or TRBV6-3 to TRBJ1-2, with D perhaps matching TRBD1 (6 bases). The CDR3 is 15 amino acids. Germline CDR1 MNHEY, CDR2 SVGEGT. V lost 3 bases and J lost 5, with 16 bases in between. The CDR3 nucleotides read TGTGCCAGCAGTTATCGGACAGCCCCCCTGTATGGCTACACCTTC. It specifies CASSYRTAPLYGYTF.

The J gene is TRBJ2-7, the V gene TRBV6-6; 11 nucleotides agree with TRBD2. Germline CDR1 and CDR2: MNHNY and SVGAGI (reference sequence). V lost 5 bases to trimming and J lost 2 bases; unmatched junction nucleotides: 11. The CDR3 has 17 residues. This CDR3 reads CASSPGLADSPPYEQYF. The CDR3 DNA follows: TGTGCCAGCAGTCCGGGACTAGCGGATTCGCCCCCCTACGAGCAGTACTTC.

The chain links TRBV9 to TRBJ2-1, with a tentative D call TRBD2 (6 bases). Germline V lookup: CDR1 SGDLS, CDR2 YYNGEE. The CDR3 is made up of 14 amino acids. Trimming took 4 bases from V and 5 from J, leaving 13 bases between them. CDR3 sequence reads: CASSPVGGHNEQFF. As DNA, the CDR3 is TGTGCCAGCAGCCCGGTGGGGGGTCACAATGAGCAGTTCTTC.

This sequence joins TRBV18 and TRBJ1-6; the D is unclear. This CDR3 is built from 16 residues. Per germline, CDR1 KGHSH and CDR2 LQKENI. Between the trimmed V and J ends, which lost 0 bases and 7 bases, there was a span of 13 bases. In DNA, the CDR3 is TGTGCCAGCTCACCACCGGTGGTCGGGATGAATTCACCCCTCCACTTT. Protein product: CASSPPVVGMNSPLHF.

The CDR3 sequence is CASSLEGTGRNTQYF. The DNA of the CDR3 is TGTGCCAGCAGCTTAGAGGGCACAGGTCGGAATACGCAGTATTTT. This sequence joins TRBV7-9 and TRBJ2-3; tentative D call: TRBD1 (5 bases). Germline lookup yields CDR1 SEHNR and CDR2 FQNEAQ (reference sequence). The CDR3 contains 15 residues. The V gene lost 1 base and the J gene lost 7 bases, with 15 bases spanning the gap.

This chain connects TRBV11-2 to TRBJ2-7; 7 nucleotides agree with TRBD2. This CDR3 is built from 14 residues. Unmatched junction bases numbered 12, after V lost 4 bases and J lost 9 bases. Germline V gene lookup returns CDR1 SGHAT and CDR2 FQNNGV. The CDR3 coding sequence is TGTGCCAGCAGCTCCGGGAGGTACGAGCTAGGGCAGTACTTC. Translating it yields CASSSGRYELGQYF.

This clone turned up a few times. The chain carries TRBV6-6 and TRBJ2-5; D is possibly TRBD2 (6 bases). The CDR3 contains 14 residues. Looked up from germline, CDR1 is MNHNY and CDR2 is SVGAGI (reference sequence). V gave up 7 bases and J gave up 2 bases, with 14 bases separating them. Here the CDR3 reads CASNLGLLQETQYF. The CDR3 nucleotides read TGTGCCAGCAACCTGGGACTTCTTCAAGAGACCCAGTACTTC.

This chain connects TRBV2 to TRBJ1-1; D not certain. Trimming took off 7 bases at V and 4 bases at J, with 13 bases between the two ends. CDR1 is SNHLY and CDR2 is FYNNEI in the germline V gene. The CDR3 has 13 amino acids. CDR3 DNA: TGTGCCAGCATCCCCACAGATATCACTGAAGCTTTCTTT. Translation: CASIPTDITEAFF.

On this clone: At one of its ends the junction is not consistent with the germline gene, which may arise from a read error. The chain carries TRBV7-7 and TRBJ2-7; a possible D gene is TRBD1 (6 bases). Germline CDR1 reads SSHAT; CDR2 reads FNYEAQ (reference sequence). The CDR3 length is 15 residues. The CDR3 reads CASSLNSGVSYEQYF. The CDR3 DNA follows: TGTGCTAGCAGCTTAAACTCAGGGGTTTCCTACGAGCAGTACTTC.

The chain uses TRBV6-1 and TRBJ2-5, with D unclear. V shed 1 base and J shed 6 bases, with 12 bases lying between them. The CDR3 runs 14 residues. Germline V gene data show CDR1 as MNHNS and CDR2 as SASEGT. Here the CDR3 reads CASSEGATRQTQYF. The CDR3 nucleotides are TGTGCCAGCAGTGAAGGGGCTACTCGCCAGACCCAGTACTTC.

This chain joins TRBV21-1 and TRBJ2-1; the table's TRBD2 call for D was not verified on the DNA. TRBV21-1 is marked as a pseudogene. The CDR3 is made up of 18 amino acids. The CDR3 nucleotides read TGTGCCAGCAGCAAAGGTTTCTCCCTAGCGCCTCCCTACAATGAGCAGTTCTTC. Its translation: CASSKGFSLAPPYNEQFF.

This chain uses TRBV5-4 with TRBJ1-3, with D maybe TRBD1 (5 bases). The V gene lost 4 bases and the J gene lost 3 bases, with 14 bases spanning the gap. The CDR3 totals 15 residues. The germline V gene encodes CDR1 SGHNT and CDR2 YYREEE (reference sequence). In nucleotides, the CDR3 is TGTGCCAGCAGCCCAAGGGGCCTGGATGGAAACACCATATATTTT. Protein: CASSPRGLDGNTIYF.

This chain links TRBV11-2 with TRBJ2-2; the match to TRBD1 covers 7 bases. This CDR3 is built from 15 residues. V was clipped by 2 bases and J by 6 bases; unmatched bases: 6. CDR1 is SGHAT, CDR2 FQNNGV, per germline. CDR3 in amino acids: CASSLRGPTAGELFF. CDR3 in DNA: TGTGCCAGCAGCTTAAGGGGGCCTACCGCCGGGGAGCTGTTTTTT.

The chain is built from TRBV6-5 and TRBJ1-2, with D possibly TRBD1 on 5 matching bases. The CDR3 runs to 15 residues. CDR1 MNHEY and CDR2 SVGAGI come from the germline V gene. The V and J ends lost 0 bases and 5 bases respectively, with 13 bases between them. In DNA, the CDR3 is TGTGCCAGCAGTTACTCGGGGGGGACCCCATATGGCTACACCTTC. It is translated as CASSYSGGTPYGYTF.

The rearrangement joins TRBV5-4 to TRBJ2-7; D possibly corresponds to TRBD2 (5 bases). This CDR3 region has 15 residues. Trimming took off 2 bases at V and 0 bases at J, with 12 bases between the two ends. Germline assignment: CDR1 SGHNT and CDR2 YYREEE (reference sequence). DNA for the CDR3: TGTGCCAGCAGCTTTGACCTAGGGAGCTCCTACGAGCAGTACTTC. Its protein is CASSFDLGSSYEQYF. The entire variable domain, with the rest obtained from reference TRBV5-4 and TRBJ2-7, is as follows: ETGVTQSPTHLIKTRGQQVTLRCSSQSGHNTVSWYQQALGQGPQFIFQYYREEENGRGNFPPRFSGLQFPNYSSELNVNALELDDSALYLCASSFDLGSSYEQYFGPGTRLTVT.

This clone was seen once. The chain has TRBV24-1 and TRBJ1-2; D is possibly TRBD1 (6 bases). Trimming pared 2 bases from V and 6 bases from J, leaving 12 bases between. The germline V gene has CDR1 KGHDR and CDR2 SFDVKD. There are 14 residues in the CDR3. The CDR3 DNA follows: TGTGCCACCAGTGATTCTCAGGGGTTGCATGGCTACACCTTC. Amino acids: CATSDSQGLHGYTF.

The chain is built from TRBV5-4 and TRBJ2-1; tentative D call: TRBD2 (7 bases). The CDR3 has 17 amino acids. V shed 1 base and J shed 5 bases, with 19 bases lying between them. The V gene's germline CDR1 is SGHNT and CDR2 YYREEE (reference sequence). The CDR3 sequence: CASSLKGGAGIDNEQFF. The DNA for the CDR3 is TGTGCCAGCAGCTTGAAAGGGGGAGCGGGGATCGACAATGAGCAGTTCTTC. Complete variable domain (other parts from reference TRBV5-4 and TRBJ2-1): ETGVTQSPTHLIKTRGQQVTLRCSSQSGHNTVSWYQQALGQGPQFIFQYYREEENGRGNFPPRFSGLQFPNYSSELNVNALELDDSALYLCASSLKGGAGIDNEQFFGPGTRLTVL.